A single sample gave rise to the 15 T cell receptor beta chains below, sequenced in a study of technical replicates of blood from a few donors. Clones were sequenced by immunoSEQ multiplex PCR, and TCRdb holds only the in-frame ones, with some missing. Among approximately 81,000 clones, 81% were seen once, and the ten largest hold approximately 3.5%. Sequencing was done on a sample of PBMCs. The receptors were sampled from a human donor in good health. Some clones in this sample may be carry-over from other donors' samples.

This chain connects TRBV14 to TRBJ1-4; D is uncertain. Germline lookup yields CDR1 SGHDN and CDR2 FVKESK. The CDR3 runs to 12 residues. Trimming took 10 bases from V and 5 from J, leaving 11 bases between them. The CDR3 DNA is TGTGCCACCCGCGAGAGGAATGAAAAACTGTTTTTT. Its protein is CATRERNEKLFF. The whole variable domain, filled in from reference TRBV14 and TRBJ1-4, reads EAGVTQFPSHSVIEKGQTVTLRCDPISGHDNLYWYRRVMGKEIKFLLHFVKESKQDESGMPNNRFLAERTGGTYSTLKVQPAELEDSGVYFCATRERNEKLFFGSGTQLSVL.

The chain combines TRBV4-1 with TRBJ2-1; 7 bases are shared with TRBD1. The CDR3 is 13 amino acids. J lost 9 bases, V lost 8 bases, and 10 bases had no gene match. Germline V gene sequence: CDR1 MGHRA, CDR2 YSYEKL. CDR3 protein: CASGQVRSLEQFF. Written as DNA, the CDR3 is TGCGCCAGCGGACAGGTTCGGTCTCTTGAGCAGTTCTTC.

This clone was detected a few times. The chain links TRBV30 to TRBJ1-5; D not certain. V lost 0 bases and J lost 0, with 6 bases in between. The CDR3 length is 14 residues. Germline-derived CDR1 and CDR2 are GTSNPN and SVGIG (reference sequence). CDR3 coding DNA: TGTGCCTGGAGTGTACTTTATAGCAATCAGCCCCAGCATTTT. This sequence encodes CAWSVLYSNQPQHF.

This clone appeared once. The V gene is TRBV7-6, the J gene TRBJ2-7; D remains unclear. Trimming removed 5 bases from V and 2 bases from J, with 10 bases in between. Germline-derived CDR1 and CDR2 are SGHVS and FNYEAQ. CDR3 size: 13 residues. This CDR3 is CASSLRGAYEQYF. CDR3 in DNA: TGTGCCAGCAGCCTAAGAGGAGCCTACGAGCAGTACTTC.

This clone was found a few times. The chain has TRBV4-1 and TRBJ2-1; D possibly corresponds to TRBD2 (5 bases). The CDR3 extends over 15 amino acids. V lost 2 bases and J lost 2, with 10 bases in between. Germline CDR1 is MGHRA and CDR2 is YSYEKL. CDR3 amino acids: CASSQLAQAYNEQFF. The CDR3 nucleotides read TGCGCCAGCAGCCAATTAGCGCAGGCCTACAATGAGCAGTTCTTC.

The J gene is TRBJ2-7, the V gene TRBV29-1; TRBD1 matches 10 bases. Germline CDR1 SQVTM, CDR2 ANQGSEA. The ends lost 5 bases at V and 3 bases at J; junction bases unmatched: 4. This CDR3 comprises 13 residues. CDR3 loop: CSVMWDRGYEQYF. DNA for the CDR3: TGCAGCGTTATGTGGGACAGGGGCTACGAGCAGTACTTC.

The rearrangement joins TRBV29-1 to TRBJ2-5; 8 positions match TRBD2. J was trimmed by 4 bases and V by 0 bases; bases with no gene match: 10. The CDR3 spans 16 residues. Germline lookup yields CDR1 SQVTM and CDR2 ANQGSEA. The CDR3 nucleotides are TGCAGCGTTGAAGATTGGGACGGGAGGGTTCGAGAGACCCAGTACTTC. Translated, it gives CSVEDWDGRVRETQYF.

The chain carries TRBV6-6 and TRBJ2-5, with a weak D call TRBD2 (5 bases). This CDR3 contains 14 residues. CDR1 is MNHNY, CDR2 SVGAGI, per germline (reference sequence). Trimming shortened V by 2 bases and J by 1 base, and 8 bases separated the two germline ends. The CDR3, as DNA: TGTGCCAGCAGTTACGCGGGCCTCCAAGAGACCCAGTACTTC. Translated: CASSYAGLQETQYF.

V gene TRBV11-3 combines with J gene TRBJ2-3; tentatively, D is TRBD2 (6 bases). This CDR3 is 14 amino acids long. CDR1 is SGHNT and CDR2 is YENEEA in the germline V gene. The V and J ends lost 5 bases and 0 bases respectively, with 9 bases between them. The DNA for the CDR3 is TGTGCCAGCAGCCCGGGACTGAGCACAGATACGCAGTATTTT. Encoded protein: CASSPGLSTDTQYF.

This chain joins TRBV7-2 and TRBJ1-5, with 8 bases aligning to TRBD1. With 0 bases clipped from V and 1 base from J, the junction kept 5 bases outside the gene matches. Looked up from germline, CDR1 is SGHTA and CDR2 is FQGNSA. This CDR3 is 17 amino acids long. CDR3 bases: TGTGCCAGCAGCTTAGCGCCTACAGGGGGAAGCAATCAGCCCCAGCATTTT. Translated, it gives CASSLAPTGGSNQPQHF. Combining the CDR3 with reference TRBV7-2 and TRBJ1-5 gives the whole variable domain GAGVSQSPSNKVTEKGKDVELRCDPISGHTALYWYRQSLGQGLEFLIYFQGNSAPDKSGLPSDRFSAERTGGSVSTLTIQRTQQEDSAVYLCASSLAPTGGSNQPQHFGDGTRLSIL.

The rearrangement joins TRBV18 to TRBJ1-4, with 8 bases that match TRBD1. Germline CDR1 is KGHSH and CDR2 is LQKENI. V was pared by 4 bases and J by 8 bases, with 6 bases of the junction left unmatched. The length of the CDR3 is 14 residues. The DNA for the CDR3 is TGTGCCAGCTCACGAGGGACAGGTGGAGAAAAACTGTTTTTT. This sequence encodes CASSRGTGGEKLFF.

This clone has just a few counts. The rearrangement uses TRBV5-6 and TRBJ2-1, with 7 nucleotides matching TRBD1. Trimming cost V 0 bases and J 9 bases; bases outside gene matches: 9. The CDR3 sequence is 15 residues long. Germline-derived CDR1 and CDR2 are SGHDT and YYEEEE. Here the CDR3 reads CASSLADREWGEQFF. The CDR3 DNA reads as TGTGCCAGCAGCTTGGCCGACAGGGAATGGGGTGAGCAGTTCTTC.

DNA of the CDR3: TGTGCCAGCAGCTCACCGGGACAGGGGGCGTTTGTTACCAAAAACATTCAGTACTTC. Protein product: CASSSPGQGAFVTKNIQYF. This rearrangement joins TRBV5-6 to TRBJ2-4; 12 bases align to TRBD1. The CDR3 runs 19 residues. The germline CDR1 and CDR2 sequences are SGHDT and YYEEEE. V was pared by 3 bases and J by 2 bases, with 12 bases of the junction left unmatched.

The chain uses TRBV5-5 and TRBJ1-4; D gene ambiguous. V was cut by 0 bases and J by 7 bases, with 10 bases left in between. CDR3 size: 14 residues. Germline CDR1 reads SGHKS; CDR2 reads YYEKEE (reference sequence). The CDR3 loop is CASSLADGSEKLFF. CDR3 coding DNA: TGTGCCAGCAGCTTGGCCGATGGGAGTGAAAAACTGTTTTTT.

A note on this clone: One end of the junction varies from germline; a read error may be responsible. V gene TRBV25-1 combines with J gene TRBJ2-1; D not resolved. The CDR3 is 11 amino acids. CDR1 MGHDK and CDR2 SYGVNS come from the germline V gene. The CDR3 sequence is CASSGYDEQFF. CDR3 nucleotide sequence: TGTGCCAGCAGTGGCTACGATGAGCAGTTCTTC.